These T cell receptor beta chains were read from a single sample in a study of multiple sclerosis patients with progressive multifocal leukoencephalopathy. Sequencing used immunoSEQ multiplex PCR; TCRdb keeps in-frame clones, though not all of them. In the table there are about 30,000 clones, around 91% of which are singletons. Sequences were derived from PBMCs, sampled from a patient treated with natalizumab. Receptors originate from a human donor with multiple sclerosis. Each CDR3 is given with its conserved first and last residue. The D gene is left open where the match is weak. A row's size may be missing; if present it is once, few, many or a size class.

clone_size	v_call	j_call	d_call	cdr3_aa	cdr3_nt
-	TRBV6-5	TRBJ1-2	TRBD1	CASSYLDRGAVGYTF	TGTGCCAGCAGTTACCTAGACAGGGGAGCGGTTGGCTACACCTTC
-	TRBV5-4	TRBJ1-2	TRBD1	CASSLGQGGGYTF	TGTGCCAGCAGCTTGGGGCAGGGGGGCGGCTACACCTTC
-	TRBV6-5	TRBJ1-2	-	CASNDNYGYTF	TGTGCCAGCAACGATAACTATGGCTACACCTTC
-	TRBV18	TRBJ2-7	-	CASSLDRSYEQYF	TGTGCCAGCTCCCTCGACAGATCCTACGAGCAGTACTTC
once	TRBV7-9	TRBJ1-2	-	CASLPDSREALGYTF	TGTGCCAGCCTACCAGACTCCAGGGAGGCTTTAGGCTACACCTTC
-	TRBV5-1	TRBJ2-3	TRBD1	CASSSGTVGDTQYF	TGCGCCAGCAGCTCCGGGACAGTAGGAGATACGCAGTATTTT
-	TRBV28	TRBJ2-3	TRBD1	CASSTRRDRGTDTQYF	TGTGCCAGCAGTACACGACGGGACAGGGGAACAGATACGCAGTATTTT
-	TRBV15	TRBJ1-6	-	CATSREAGVNNSPLHF	TGTGCCACCAGCAGAGAGGCCGGGGTTAATAATTCACCCCTCCACTTT
-	TRBV14	TRBJ2-3	-	CASSQGYRELGITDTQYF	TGTGCCAGCAGCCAAGGATATCGGGAATTAGGTATAACGGATACGCAGTATTTT
-	TRBV28	TRBJ2-7	-	CASSLTYSYEQYF	TGTGCCAGCAGTTTAACATATTCCTACGAGCAGTACTTC
-	TRBV10-1	TRBJ2-5	-	CASSESSGIDHQETQYF	TGCGCCAGCAGTGAGTCGAGCGGTATTGACCACCAAGAGACCCAGTACTTC
-	TRBV7-9	TRBJ1-4	-	CASSLGFTYWWWANEKLFF	TGTGCCAGCAGCTTAGGGTTCACCTACTGGTGGTGGGCGAATGAAAAACTGTTTTTT
-	TRBV5-1	TRBJ2-1	TRBD1	CASSSDRAYNEQFF	TGCGCCAGCAGCTCCGACAGGGCCTACAATGAGCAGTTCTTC
once	TRBV7-9	TRBJ2-2	-	CASSLPGSKNTGELFF	TGTGCCAGCAGCTTGCCGGGTTCAAAGAACACCGGGGAGCTGTTTTTT
-	TRBV6-5	TRBJ2-7	-	CASRGTGSYEQYF	TGTGCCAGCCGGGGTACGGGTAGCTACGAGCAGTACTTC
-	TRBV11-2	TRBJ2-1	TRBD2	CASSLEGASGTYNEQFF	TGTGCCAGCAGCTTAGAAGGCGCTAGCGGCACCTACAATGAGCAGTTCTTC
-	TRBV7-9	TRBJ1-3	-	CASSPYPGNTIYF	TGTGCCAGCAGTCCGTACCCTGGAAACACCATATATTTT
few	TRBV28	TRBJ1-5	-	CASSWDPRNQPQHF	TGTGCCAGCAGTTGGGACCCTCGCAATCAGCCCCAGCATTTT
-	TRBV2	TRBJ2-7	TRBD2	CASLAGETYEQYF	TGTGCCAGTCTAGCGGGGGAAACCTACGAGCAGTACTTC
-	TRBV5-4	TRBJ2-2	-	CASSLNWGTGELFF	TGTGCCAGCAGCTTGAATTGGGGAACCGGGGAGCTGTTTTTT
-	TRBV4-1	TRBJ2-1	-	CASSQGGSVRQGSSYNEQFF	TGCGCCAGCAGCCAAGGAGGGTCGGTTCGGCAGGGGAGCTCCTACAATGAGCAGTTCTTC
-	TRBV7-2	TRBJ2-1	-	CASSLLGVSSYNEQFF	TGTGCCAGCAGCTTATTAGGGGTCAGCTCCTACAATGAGCAGTTCTTC
-	TRBV11-2	TRBJ1-2	-	CASSLDPGDWRYTF	TGTGCCAGCAGCTTAGATCCCGGGGATTGGCGCTACACCTTC
-	TRBV13	TRBJ1-3	-	CASNHRPNSGNTIYF	TGTGCCAGCAACCATAGGCCAAACTCTGGAAACACCATATATTTT
-	TRBV6-6	TRBJ2-7	-	CASSSGGVYEQYF	TGTGCCAGCAGCTCAGGGGGGGTCTACGAGCAGTACTTC
-	TRBV4-1	TRBJ1-2	-	CASSPFQGSSNYGYTF	TGCGCCAGCAGCCCCTTCCAGGGGTCGTCTAACTATGGCTACACCTTC
-	TRBV27	TRBJ1-2	-	CASSLQRQGFYGYTF	TGTGCCAGCAGCCTCCAAAGGCAGGGATTCTATGGCTACACCTTC
-	TRBV4-1	TRBJ2-5	TRBD2	CASSQNSAGTSGRETQYF	TGCGCCAGCAGCCAGAATTCGGCGGGGACTAGCGGAAGGGAGACCCAGTACTTC
-	TRBV6-5	TRBJ2-7	-	CASSYGGSYEQYF	TGTGCCAGCAGTTACGGGGGCTCCTACGAGCAGTACTTC
-	TRBV6-6	TRBJ1-3	-	CASRAGRHSGNTIYF	TGTGCCAGCAGGGCGGGACGGCACTCTGGAAACACCATATATTTT
-	TRBV9	TRBJ1-5	TRBD1	CASSVEAGGQPQHF	TGTGCCAGCAGCGTAGAGGCAGGGGGACAGCCCCAGCATTTT
-	TRBV11-2	TRBJ1-2	-	CASSPGHTGYTF	TGTGCCAGCAGCCCGGGACATACGGGCTACACCTTC
-	TRBV27	TRBJ2-7	-	CATWGGTGPYEQYF	TGTGCCACCTGGGGGGGGACAGGCCCCTACGAGCAGTACTTC
-	TRBV9	TRBJ2-3	-	CASSPGVSRGRTDTQYF	TGTGCCAGCAGCCCGGGGGTTTCGCGAGGGCGCACAGATACGCAGTATTTT
-	TRBV6-4	TRBJ2-7	-	CASSDSRGPFRSYEQYF	TGTGCCAGCAGTGACTCGAGGGGCCCTTTTAGATCCTACGAGCAGTACTTC
-	TRBV6-4	TRBJ1-4	-	CASSVGTTTNEKLLF	TGTGCCAGCAGCGTCGGGACGACAACTAATGAAAAACTGCTTTTT
few	TRBV5-4	TRBJ1-6	-	CASSLVQGGSPLHF	TGTGCCAGCAGCTTGGTACAGGGAGGGTCACCCCTCCACTTT
-	TRBV28	TRBJ1-1	-	CASTQPGAPNTEAFF	TGTGCCAGCACCCAACCCGGGGCACCGAACACTGAAGCTTTCTTT
-	TRBV9	TRBJ2-7	-	CASSVGAGVGEQYF	TGTGCCAGCAGCGTAGGGGCAGGGGTCGGCGAGCAGTACTTC
-	TRBV6-1	TRBJ2-7	TRBD1	CASRRDRTTYEQYF	TGTGCCAGCAGAAGGGACAGGACCACCTACGAGCAGTACTTC
-	TRBV19	TRBJ2-4	TRBD2	CASSSLGSGDTDIQYF	TGTGCCAGTAGTTCCTTGGGTAGCGGGGATACGGACATTCAGTACTTC
-	TRBV29-1	TRBJ2-5	-	CSVEDISQTGETQYF	TGCAGCGTTGAAGATATTAGCCAAACCGGGGAGACCCAGTACTTC
-	TRBV7-2	TRBJ1-2	-	CASSHALQGHYGYTF	TGTGCCAGCAGCCATGCCCTTCAGGGACACTATGGCTACACCTTC
-	TRBV18	TRBJ2-2	-	CASSPAGRGNTGELFF	TGTGCCAGCTCACCAGCAGGCAGGGGTAACACCGGGGAGCTGTTTTTT
-	TRBV27	TRBJ2-1	TRBD2	CASTIVGTSGVNYNEQFF	TGTGCCAGCACCATTGTCGGGACTAGCGGAGTTAATTACAATGAGCAGTTCTTC
-	TRBV11-2	TRBJ1-2	TRBD1	CASSGTGGKGYTF	TGTGCCAGCAGCGGGACAGGGGGCAAAGGCTACACCTTC
once	TRBV6-6	TRBJ2-7	-	CASSYSRSGTYEQYF	TGTGCCAGCAGTTACTCGAGGTCCGGGACCTACGAGCAGTACTTC
-	TRBV12-5	TRBJ2-1	TRBD2	CASGPPASYSGGHGDLYNEQFF	TGTGCTAGTGGTCCTCCCGCTTCTTACAGCGGGGGCCACGGGGACCTATACAATGAGCAGTTCTTC
-	TRBV7-8	TRBJ2-7	-	CASSAQGYEQYF	TGTGCCAGCAGCGCACAGGGCTACGAGCAGTACTTC
-	TRBV10-2	TRBJ1-1	-	CASSEYRDTEAFF	TGCGCCAGCAGTGAGTACAGGGACACTGAAGCTTTCTTT
once	TRBV7-2	TRBJ1-2	-	CASSLVRTDGYTF	TGTGCCAGCAGCTTAGTTCGAACAGACGGCTACACCTTC
-	TRBV13	TRBJ2-5	-	CASSSGTTEGTQYF	TGTGCCAGCAGCTCCGGGACAACCGAGGGGACCCAGTACTTC